The rows below give T cell receptor beta chains drawn from one sample of a study of glioma-infiltrating T cells. MiXCR was run by TCRdb on the multiplex PCR reads, yielding one entry per CDR3 protein. The sample includes about 130,000 distinct CDR3 sequences, about 23% of them seen just once. Sequenced: glioma tissue, nonneoplastic brain tissue, or PBMCs (not recorded which). The receptors were gathered from a human donor with low-grade glioma or glioblastoma, undergoing nonglioma brain surgery, or in good health (not recorded which). CDR3s include the opening cysteine and the closing phenylalanine or tryptophan. A D gene is named only where the DNA matches it firmly. Only part of the rows carry a size: once, few, many, or a class if the clone is expanded.

D,length,size,J,V,DNA,CDR3
.,15,many,TRBJ2-1,TRBV5-1,TGCGCCAGCAGCACCGGGACCACGGTCGTGAATGAGCAGTTCTTC,CASSTGTTVVNEQFF
.,13,many,TRBJ2-5,TRBV3-1,TGTGCCAGCAGCCAAGGGTGGGAAGAGACCCAGTACTTC,CASSQGWEETQYF
.,14,many,TRBJ1-1,TRBV11-1,TGTGCCAGCAGCTTGTTAGGGGTGGACACTGAAGCTTTCTTT,CASSLLGVDTEAFF
.,15,many,TRBJ2-1,TRBV7-9,TGTGCCAGCAGCTTACAAGGCGGGACACACAATGAGCAGTTCTTC,CASSLQGGTHNEQFF
TRBD2,13,many,TRBJ2-7,TRBV5-1,TGCGCCAGCAGCCCCCGGGGGGACTACGAGCAGTACTTC,CASSPRGDYEQYF
TRBD1,13,.,TRBJ1-1,TRBV5-1,TGCGCCAGCACGACAGGGATGAACACTGAAGCTTTCTTT,CASTTGMNTEAFF
TRBD2,17,many,TRBJ2-3,TRBV7-2,TGTGCCAGCAGCTTAGCGGGTAGCGGGAGAGGGCCAGATACGCAGTATTTT,CASSLAGSGRGPDTQYF
TRBD1,14,many,TRBJ1-2,TRBV28,TGTGCCAGCAGTCAGGGGGCGCGGGACTATGGCTACACCTTC,CASSQGARDYGYTF
.,13,many,TRBJ2-1,TRBV2,TGTGCCAGCAGTGAGGATTTGGGGGGTGAGCAGTTCTTC,CASSEDLGGEQFF
.,13,.,TRBJ2-1,TRBV9,TGTGCCAGCAGCGTTAACGACAACTACGAGCAGTTCTTC,CASSVNDNYEQFF
.,13,many,TRBJ2-5,TRBV14,TGTGCCAGCAGCCAGGGAGGAGATCTGACCCAGTACTTC,CASSQGGDLTQYF
TRBD2,18,many,TRBJ2-3,TRBV20-1,TGCAGTGCCCTAAGGGGACTAGCGGGAGGGCGCGGCACAGATACGCAGTATTTT,CSALRGLAGGRGTDTQYF
.,13,many,TRBJ2-3,TRBV28,TGTGCCAGCAGTTTATCGGCAACAGATACGCAGTATTTT,CASSLSATDTQYF
.,16,many,TRBJ2-7,TRBV6-6,TGTGCCAGCAGTTACTCGTCGCAGGTCCCCCCCTACGAGCAGTACTTC,CASSYSSQVPPYEQYF
.,14,many,TRBJ2-5,TRBV7-2,TGTGCCAGCAGCCGTGAGAGCAACCAAGAGACCCAGTACTTC,CASSRESNQETQYF
TRBD1,12,many,TRBJ2-1,TRBV2,TGTGCCAGTAGGACAGGGTGGGGTGAGCAGTTCTTC,CASRTGWGEQFF
TRBD2,17,many,TRBJ2-3,TRBV4-3,TGCGCCAGCAGCCAAGATAGGGGGGGACTAGCATCAGATACGCAGTATTTT,CASSQDRGGLASDTQYF
.,15,many,TRBJ2-7,TRBV4-1,TGCGCCAGCAGCGAACTGACTGGCGTGCGATACGAGCAGTACTTC,CASSELTGVRYEQYF
.,14,many,TRBJ2-5,TRBV18,TGTGCCAGCTCACCACCTAGTACCCAAGAGACCCAGTACTTC,CASSPPSTQETQYF
.,13,many,TRBJ2-1,TRBV19,TGTGCCAGTACCCAGGGACGGAACAATGAGCAGTTCTTC,CASTQGRNNEQFF
TRBD1,16,many,TRBJ1-5,TRBV28,TGTGCCAGCAGCCTTAACAGGGGGCGTAGCAATCAGCCCCAGCATTTT,CASSLNRGRSNQPQHF
.,13,.,TRBJ1-1,TRBV20-1,TGCAGTGATAGGGGCGGTTTGAACACTGAAGCTTTCTTT,CSDRGGLNTEAFF
.,19,many,TRBJ2-3,TRBV24-1,TGTGCCACCAGTGACCCCACTCTTCCGGACAGCTTCAGCACAGATACGCAGTATTTT,CATSDPTLPDSFSTDTQYF
TRBD1,16,.,TRBJ1-3,TRBV9,TGTGCCAGCAGCGAGGGGGCAGCGGACTCTGGAAACACCATATATTTT,CASSEGAADSGNTIYF
.,12,.,TRBJ2-5,TRBV12-3/TRBV12-4,TGTGCCAGCAGTTTGAGCTGGGAGACCCAGTACTTC,CASSLSWETQYF
.,13,.,TRBJ2-5,TRBV7-8,TGTGCCAGCCGCTTAGGGGGACAAGAGACCCAGTACTTC,CASRLGGQETQYF
.,14,.,TRBJ1-4,TRBV2,TGTGCCAGCAGTGTAGGGATGGGGGATGAAAAACTGTTTTTT,CASSVGMGDEKLFF
.,18,few,TRBJ2-1,TRBV29-1,TGCAGCGTTGAAGATAGGTTTTTCCGGGACCTTACCGACAATGAGCAGTTCTTC,CSVEDRFFRDLTDNEQFF
.,15,many,TRBJ1-1,TRBV6-2/TRBV6-3,TGTGCCAGCAGTTACGGGGGCGGCACGAGGACTGAAGCTTTCTTT,CASSYGGGTRTEAFF
TRBD1,13,.,TRBJ1-5,TRBV12-3/TRBV12-4,TGTGCCAGCAGTGGGACAGGGTATCAGCCCCGGCATTTT,CASSGTGYQPRHF
.,11,many,TRBJ2-5,TRBV29-1,TGCAGCGTTACCCCCCAAGAGACCCAGTACTTC,CSVTPQETQYF
.,13,.,TRBJ1-5,TRBV7-2,TGTGCCAGCAGCCCGAATGTAGGGCAGCCCCAGCATTTT,CASSPNVGQPQHF
.,13,few,TRBJ1-6,TRBV2,TGTGCCAGCGCCGGGGACCCAAATTCACCCCTCCACTTT,CASAGDPNSPLHF
.,15,.,TRBJ2-1,TRBV27,TGTGCCAGCAGTTCCGGCACCAAAGGTAGCAATGGGCAGTTCTTC,CASSSGTKGSNGQFF
.,15,many,TRBJ1-6,TRBV7-2,TGTGCCAGCAGCATCGGACAGAGTGACAATTCACCCCTCCACTTT,CASSIGQSDNSPLHF
.,14,many,TRBJ1-3,TRBV12-3/TRBV12-4,TGTGCCAGCAGTCAATCCGGGTCGGGAAACACCATATATTTT,CASSQSGSGNTIYF
TRBD1,16,many,TRBJ2-7,TRBV19,TGTGCCAGTAGCATTGGGACAGGGTCCCGCTCCTACGAGCAGTACTTC,CASSIGTGSRSYEQYF
.,14,.,TRBJ2-3,TRBV5-1,TGCGCCAGCAGCCCGCGGATAAGCACAGATACGCAGTATTTT,CASSPRISTDTQYF
.,14,many,TRBJ1-1,TRBV3-1,TGTGCCAGCAGCCTTAGGACAGTCAACACTGAAGCTTTCTTT,CASSLRTVNTEAFF
.,12,.,TRBJ2-1,TRBV30,TGTGCCTGGAGGGGGCTCGCGGGTGAGCAGTTCTTC,CAWRGLAGEQFF
.,14,medium-sized,TRBJ2-7,TRBV27,TGTGCCAGCAGTCCGCTAGCGCACTCCTACGAGCAGTACTTC,CASSPLAHSYEQYF
TRBD2,15,many,TRBJ2-1,TRBV20-1,TGCAGTGCTAGGCTACTAGCGGACGCTTACAATGAGCAGTTCTTC,CSARLLADAYNEQFF
.,14,many,TRBJ1-6,TRBV7-9,TGTGCCAGCAGCTTCGGGCAGGGTGGTTCACCCCTCCACTTT,CASSFGQGGSPLHF
TRBD2,15,.,TRBJ2-3,TRBV6-1,TGTGCCAGCAGTGATAGCGGGAGTTTCTCAGATACGCAGTATTTT,CASSDSGSFSDTQYF
.,14,few,TRBJ2-3,TRBV7-3,TGTGCCAGCAGCTTAACGGGGACCTCAGATACGCAGTATTTT,CASSLTGTSDTQYF
TRBD2,17,many,TRBJ2-1,TRBV20-1,TGCAGTGCTAGAGGGGAGGGGACTAGCGTATACTTCAATGAGCAGTTCTTC,CSARGEGTSVYFNEQFF
.,14,many,TRBJ2-7,TRBV27,TGTGCCAGCAGTCTGGACGGGAGGGGGCGAGAGCAGTACTTC,CASSLDGRGREQYF
.,12,many,TRBJ2-5,TRBV12-3/TRBV12-4,TGTGCCAGCAGTTTCGTTTCAGAGACCCAGTACTTC,CASSFVSETQYF
TRBD2,13,.,TRBJ2-5,TRBV11-2,TGTGCCATCGGTTGGCGGGAGGAAGAGACCCAGTACTTC,CAIGWREEETQYF
.,13,many,TRBJ1-3,TRBV12-3/TRBV12-4,TGTGCCAGCAGTCGACCCTCTGGAAACACCATATATTTT,CASSRPSGNTIYF
.,14,few,TRBJ2-7,TRBV7-8,TGTGCCAGCAGCGTCAGTCATTTATCCTACGAGCAGTACTTC,CASSVSHLSYEQYF
TRBD1,15,.,TRBJ2-5,TRBV27,TGTGCCAGCAGACCGGGACAGGGGGGGGGAGAGACCCAGTACTTC,CASRPGQGGGETQYF
.,13,.,TRBJ1-2,TRBV7-2,TGTGCCAGCAGCTTATATCCTAACTATTGCTACACCTTC,CASSLYPNYCYTF
TRBD1,16,.,TRBJ1-1,TRBV19,TGTGCCAGTAGTATAGGAACCAGGGGGATGGGCACTGAAGCTTTCTTT,CASSIGTRGMGTEAFF
TRBD2,13,many,TRBJ2-1,TRBV6-1,TGTGCCAGCAGTTTTCGGACTAGCAATGAGCAGTTCTTC,CASSFRTSNEQFF
.,13,.,TRBJ1-4,TRBV29-1,TGCAGCGTTGGGGCAGGGGCTGGTGAAAAACTGTTTTTT,CSVGAGAGEKLFF
.,15,many,TRBJ2-1,TRBV19,TGTGCCAGTAGTCAAGGACAGACCCGTGCCAATGAGCAGTTCTTC,CASSQGQTRANEQFF